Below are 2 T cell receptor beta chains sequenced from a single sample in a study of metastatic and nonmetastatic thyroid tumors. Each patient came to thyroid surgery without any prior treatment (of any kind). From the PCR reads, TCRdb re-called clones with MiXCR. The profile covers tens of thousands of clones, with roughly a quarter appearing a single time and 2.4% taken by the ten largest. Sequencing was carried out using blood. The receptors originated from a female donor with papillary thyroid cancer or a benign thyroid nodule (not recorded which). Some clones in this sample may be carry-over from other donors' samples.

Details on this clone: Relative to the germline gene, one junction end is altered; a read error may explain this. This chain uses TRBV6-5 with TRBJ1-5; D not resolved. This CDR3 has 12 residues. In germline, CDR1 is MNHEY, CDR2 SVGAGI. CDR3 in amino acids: CASRYSHLPQHF. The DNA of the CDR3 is TGTGCCAGCCGTTACTCGCATCTGCCCCAGCATTTT.

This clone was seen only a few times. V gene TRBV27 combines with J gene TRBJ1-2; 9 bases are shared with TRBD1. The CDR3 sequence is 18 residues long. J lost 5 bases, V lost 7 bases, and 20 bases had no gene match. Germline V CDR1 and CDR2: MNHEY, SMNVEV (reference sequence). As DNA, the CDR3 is TGTGCCAGCAATAATGGTGACAGGGGGAAATATCTATCGTATGGCTACACCTTC. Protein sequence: CASNNGDRGKYLSYGYTF.